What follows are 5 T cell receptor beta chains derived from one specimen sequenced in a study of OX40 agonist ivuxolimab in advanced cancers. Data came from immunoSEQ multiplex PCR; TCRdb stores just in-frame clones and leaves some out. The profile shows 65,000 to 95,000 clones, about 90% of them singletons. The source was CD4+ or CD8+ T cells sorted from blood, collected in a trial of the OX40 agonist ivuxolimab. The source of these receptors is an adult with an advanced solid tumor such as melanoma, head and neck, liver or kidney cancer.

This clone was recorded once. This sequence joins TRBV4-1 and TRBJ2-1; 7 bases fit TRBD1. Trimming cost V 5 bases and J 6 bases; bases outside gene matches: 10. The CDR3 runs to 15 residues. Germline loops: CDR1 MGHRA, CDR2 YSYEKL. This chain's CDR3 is CASSSIDRVTNEQFF. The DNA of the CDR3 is TGCGCCAGCAGCTCGATAGACAGGGTGACCAATGAGCAGTTCTTC.

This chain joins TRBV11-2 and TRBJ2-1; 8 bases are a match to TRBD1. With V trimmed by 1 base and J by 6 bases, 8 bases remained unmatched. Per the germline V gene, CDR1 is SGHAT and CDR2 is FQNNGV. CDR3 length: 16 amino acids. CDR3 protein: CASSLVQGGQANEQFF. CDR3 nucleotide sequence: TGTGCCAGCAGCTTAGTCCAGGGGGGACAGGCCAATGAGCAGTTCTTC.

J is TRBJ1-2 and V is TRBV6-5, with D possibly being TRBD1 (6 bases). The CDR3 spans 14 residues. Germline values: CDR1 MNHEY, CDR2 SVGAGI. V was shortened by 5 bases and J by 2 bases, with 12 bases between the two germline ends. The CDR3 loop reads CASSGAGGNYGYTF. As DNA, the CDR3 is TGTGCCAGCAGTGGGGCTGGGGGCAACTATGGCTACACCTTC.

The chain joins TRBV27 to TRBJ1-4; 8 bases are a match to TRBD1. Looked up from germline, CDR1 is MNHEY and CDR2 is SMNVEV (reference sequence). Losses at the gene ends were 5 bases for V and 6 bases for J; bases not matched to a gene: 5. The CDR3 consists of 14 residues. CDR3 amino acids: CASSPDRAYEKLFF. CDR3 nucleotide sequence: TGTGCCAGCAGTCCGGACAGGGCCTATGAAAAACTGTTTTTT.

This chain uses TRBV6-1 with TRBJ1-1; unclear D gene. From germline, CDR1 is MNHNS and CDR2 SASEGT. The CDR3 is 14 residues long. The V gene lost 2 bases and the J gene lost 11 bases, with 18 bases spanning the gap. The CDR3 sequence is CASSERGNDIAAFF. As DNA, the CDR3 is TGTGCCAGCAGTGAACGTGGGAACGACATAGCGGCTTTCTTT.